This T cell receptor (beta chain) originates from a study of a mutant IDH1 vaccine in newly diagnosed glioma (dated by TCRdb to the early 2020s). Broadly, across the study: Vaccination started 4-6 weeks after radiotherapy alone, or was given together with temozolomide cycles in the groups whose treatment included chemotherapy. Of the 32 patients who were treated, about 62% were male and roughly 38% were female, and the mean age was around 40 years. Prior to enrollment, standard therapy consisting of radiotherapy alone, temozolomide alone, or radiochemotherapy with temozolomide had been administered to patients, with the combination being received by most patients. The week-35 safety follow-up was designated visit V12, and the week-47 end of study was designated visit V13. Peripheral blood samples were drawn at six visits, namely V03 (baseline), V05, V07, V10, V12 and V13. Longitudinal TCRB deep sequencing was done for some 26 treated patients, wherever samples were available for exploratory analyses.

This clone was seen a few times. The antigen it recognizes is unknown. No much larger clonotype is one base removed from it; base qualities were not supplied. General findings and caveats noted by the study authors: No apparent relationship was observed between pseudoprogression and alterations in the top peripheral T cell clonotypes detected by TCRB sequencing. Immune responses induced by the vaccine were seen in around 93% of patients across multiple MHC alleles. According to the authors, sample limitations meant that analyses of patient blood samples could not be reproduced. Selection of PBMC samples for TCRB deep sequencing was based on availability.

Library method: the immunoSEQ multiplex PCR assay. Following the manufacturer's protocol, the hsTCRB Kit was used to amplify rearranged TCR beta chain sequences. Sequencing of TCRB libraries was carried out on an Illumina MiSeq. For the original study's pipeline: The kit vendor's proprietary platform handled demultiplexing, trimming and gene mapping. This immuneACCESS table, as held by TCRdb, lists in-frame sequences with V and J called but not all clones. Of the missing ones, under half trace to an unresolved V gene in checked studies; the others have no known cause. D and trimming were read from the DNA, whereas the V and J calls and clone size are those reported in that table. The sample contains over 40,000 clones, 80% to 90% of them found a single time. The ten most abundant clones make up around 1.5% of the sample. Read against the paper, the sample's time point label means: week 35, safety follow-up. A 20-mer mutant IDH1 peptide at 300 micrograms in Montanide made up each vaccine dose, which was injected subcutaneously together with topical imiquimod. Eight vaccinations were administered to patients in weeks 1, 3, 5, 7, 11, 15, 19 and 23, corresponding to visits V03 through V10. Donors had newly diagnosed WHO grade 3 or 4 IDH1-mutant astrocytomas with loss of nuclear ATRX. The samples were drawn from NOA16, a multicentre, single-arm, open-label phase I trial in Germany that tested a mutant IDH1 peptide vaccine in humans for the first time. The DNeasy Blood and Tissue Kit was used to extract genomic DNA from EDTA blood for TCRB sequencing.

There are 14 amino acids in the CDR3, from cysteine to phenylalanine inclusive. The retained sequence is limited to the CDR3, 42 bases, with the frame set at the first base. V trim: 2 bases; J trim: 6 bases; unmatched bases: 6. Via the germline V gene, CDR1 is SGHAT and CDR2 FQNNGV. Sequenced material: PBMCs, taken from a glioma patient whose treatment included an IDH1 peptide vaccine. The rearranged chain carries TRBV11-2 and TRBJ1-2, with TRBD1 matching 7 junction bases. This clonotype was obtained from a man aged 40-50 years with glioma. In nucleotides, the sequence is TGTGCCAGCAGCTTAAGGGGGCACGAGGATGGCTACACCTTC. Translation gives CASSLRGHEDGYTF.